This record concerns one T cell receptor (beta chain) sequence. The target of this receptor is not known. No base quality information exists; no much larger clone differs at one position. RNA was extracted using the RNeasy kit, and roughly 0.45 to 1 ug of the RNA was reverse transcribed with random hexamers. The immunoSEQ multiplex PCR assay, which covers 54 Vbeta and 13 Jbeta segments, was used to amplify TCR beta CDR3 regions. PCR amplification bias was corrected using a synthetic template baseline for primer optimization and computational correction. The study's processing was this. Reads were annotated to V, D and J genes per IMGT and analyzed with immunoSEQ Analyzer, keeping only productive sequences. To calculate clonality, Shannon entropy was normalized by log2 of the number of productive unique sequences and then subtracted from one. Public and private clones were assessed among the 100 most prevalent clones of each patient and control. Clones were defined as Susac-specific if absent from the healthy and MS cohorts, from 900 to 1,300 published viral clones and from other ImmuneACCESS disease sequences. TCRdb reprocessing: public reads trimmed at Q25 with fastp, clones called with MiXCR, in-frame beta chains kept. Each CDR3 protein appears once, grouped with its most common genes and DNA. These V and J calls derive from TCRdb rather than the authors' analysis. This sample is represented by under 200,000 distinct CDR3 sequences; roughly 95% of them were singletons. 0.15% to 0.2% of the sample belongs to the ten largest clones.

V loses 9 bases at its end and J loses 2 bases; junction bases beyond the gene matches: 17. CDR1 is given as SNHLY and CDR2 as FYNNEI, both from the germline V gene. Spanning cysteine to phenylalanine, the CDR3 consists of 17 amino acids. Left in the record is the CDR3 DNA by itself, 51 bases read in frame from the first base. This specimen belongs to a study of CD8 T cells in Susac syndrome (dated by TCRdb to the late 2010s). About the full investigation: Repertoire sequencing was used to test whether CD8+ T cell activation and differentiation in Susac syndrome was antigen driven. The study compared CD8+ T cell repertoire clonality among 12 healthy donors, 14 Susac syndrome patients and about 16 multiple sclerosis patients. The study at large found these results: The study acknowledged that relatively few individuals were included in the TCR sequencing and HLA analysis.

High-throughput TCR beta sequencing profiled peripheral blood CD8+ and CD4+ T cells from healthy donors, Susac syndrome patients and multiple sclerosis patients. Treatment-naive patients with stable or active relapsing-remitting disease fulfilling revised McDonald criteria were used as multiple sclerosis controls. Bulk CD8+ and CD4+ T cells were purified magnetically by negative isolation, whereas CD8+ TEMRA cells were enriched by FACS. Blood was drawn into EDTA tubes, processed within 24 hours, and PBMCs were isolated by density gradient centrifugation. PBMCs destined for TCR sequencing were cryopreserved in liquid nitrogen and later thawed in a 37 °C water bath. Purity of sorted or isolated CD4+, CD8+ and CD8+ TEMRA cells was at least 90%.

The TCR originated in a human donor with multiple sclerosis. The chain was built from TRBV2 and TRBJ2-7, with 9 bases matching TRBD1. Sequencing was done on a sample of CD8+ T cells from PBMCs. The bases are TGTGCCAGGACTACCAAACCTGCCGGGACAGGGCCCTACGAGCAGTACTTC. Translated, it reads CARTTKPAGTGPYEQYF.